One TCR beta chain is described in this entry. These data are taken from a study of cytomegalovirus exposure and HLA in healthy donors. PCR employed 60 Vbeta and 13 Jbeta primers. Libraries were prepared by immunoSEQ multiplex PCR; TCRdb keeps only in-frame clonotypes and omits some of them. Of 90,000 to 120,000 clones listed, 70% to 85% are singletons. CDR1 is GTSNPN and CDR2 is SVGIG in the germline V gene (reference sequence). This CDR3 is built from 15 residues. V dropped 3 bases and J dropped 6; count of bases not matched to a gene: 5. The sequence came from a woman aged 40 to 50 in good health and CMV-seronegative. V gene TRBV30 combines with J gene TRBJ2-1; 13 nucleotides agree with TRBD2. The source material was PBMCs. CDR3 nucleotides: TGTGCCTGGAGACCCGGGACTAGCGGGGTCAATGAGCAGTTCTTC. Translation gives CAWRPGTSGVNEQFF. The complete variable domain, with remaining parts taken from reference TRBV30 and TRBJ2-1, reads SQTIHQWPATLVQPVGSPLSLECTVEGTSNPNLYWYRQAAGRGLQLLFYSVGIGQISSEVPQNLSASRPQDRQFILSSKKLLLSDSGFYLCAWRPGTSGVNEQFFGPGTRLTVL.